This T cell receptor (beta chain) was documented in a study of blood T cells in healthy people across ages. Findings of the study overall: Per million T cells, the diversity of TCR beta decreased roughly linearly as age advanced.

This clonotype came up a few times. Its antigen is not known. In germline, CDR1 is SGHTA, CDR2 FQGNSA. Trimming removed 1 base from V and 7 bases from J; junction bases left unmatched: 13. The CDR3 has 17 amino acids. It was with a sample-barcoded 5' primer and a J-beta primer mix that a second PCR of roughly 7 to 12 cycles was run. Each single sample gave us at least 2.5 million CDR3-containing paired-end reads. TCRdb re-derived calls from the 5' RACE reads in MiXCR, one entry per CDR3 protein. The sample has approximately 580,000 distinct CDR3 sequences, less than 25% seen once. The data also belong to a second study, concerning T cells of mothers and their children. That work adds: RNA was extracted, and all of it went into cDNA synthesis at about 1.4 ug per 15 ul.

Sequences were obtained from blood. The genes are TRBV7-2 and TRBJ2-4, with 7 bases lining up with TRBD1. The sequence derives from a boy younger than 18 in good health. The CDR3 DNA follows: TGTGCCAGCAGCTTAGAAAGCAGGGGGTTTAAGGGGAACATTCAGTACTTC. Protein product: CASSLESRGFKGNIQYF.